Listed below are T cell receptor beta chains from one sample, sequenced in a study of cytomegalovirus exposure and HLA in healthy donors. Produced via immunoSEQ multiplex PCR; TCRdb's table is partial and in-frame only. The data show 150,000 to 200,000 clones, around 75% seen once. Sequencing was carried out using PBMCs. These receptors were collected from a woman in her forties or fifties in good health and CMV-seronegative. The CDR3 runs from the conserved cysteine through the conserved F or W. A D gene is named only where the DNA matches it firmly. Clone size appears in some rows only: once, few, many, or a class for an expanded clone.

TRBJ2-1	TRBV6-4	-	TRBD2	TGTGCCAGCAGTTCAACCGGACTAGCGGGGGGTTACAATGAGCAGTTCTTC	CASSSTGLAGGYNEQFF
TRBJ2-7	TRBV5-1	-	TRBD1	TGCGCCAGCAGGAACAGGGGCGAGCAGTACTTC	CASRNRGEQYF
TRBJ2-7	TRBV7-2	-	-	TGTGCCAGCAGCGCCCAAGCGGGCCTCTCCTACGAGCAGTACTTC	CASSAQAGLSYEQYF
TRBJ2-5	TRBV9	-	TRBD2	TGTGCCAGCAGCGTAGGAACTAGCGGGGGGAGACAAGAGACCCAGTACTTC	CASSVGTSGGRQETQYF
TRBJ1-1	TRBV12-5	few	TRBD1	TGTGCTAGTGGTTTGGTAGCGGGACAGGCTCCGAACACTGAAGCTTTCTTT	CASGLVAGQAPNTEAFF
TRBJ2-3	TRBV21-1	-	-	TGTGCCAGCAGCACCCTCCCAGGGGGCGTTTGGGTAGATACGCAGTATTTT	CASSTLPGGVWVDTQYF
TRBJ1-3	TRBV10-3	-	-	TGTGCCATCAGTGCCGGGGAGGTGGGTGACGGAAACACCATATATTTT	CAISAGEVGDGNTIYF
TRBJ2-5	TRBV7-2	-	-	TGTGCCAGCAGCCCAGAGGGTACAGAAGAGACCCAGTACTTC	CASSPEGTEETQYF
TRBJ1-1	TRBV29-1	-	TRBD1	TGCAGCGTTGATCCTGGCCCGGGACAGGTGGGGGGTGGCACTGAAGCTTTCTTT	CSVDPGPGQVGGGTEAFF
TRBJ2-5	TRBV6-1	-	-	TGTGCCAGCAGTGAGAGGGAGACCCAGTACTTC	CASSERETQYF
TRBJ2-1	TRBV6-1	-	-	TGTGCCAGCAGCCCTAGTATGGGTGAGCAGTTCTTC	CASSPSMGEQFF
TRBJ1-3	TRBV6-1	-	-	TGTGCCAGCAGAGCTCCCAGGATTGGAAACACCATATATTTT	CASRAPRIGNTIYF
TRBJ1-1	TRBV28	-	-	TGTGCCAGCATCAGACAGATATTAAACACTGAAGCTTTCTTT	CASIRQILNTEAFF
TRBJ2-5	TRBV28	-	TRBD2	TGTGCCAGCAGTCCCCCCCGGACTAGCGGGAGGGAGTCGGGAGAGACCCAGTACTTC	CASSPPRTSGRESGETQYF
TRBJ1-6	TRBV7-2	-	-	TGTGCCAGCAGCTTAGAAGACAGCTATTCACCCCTCCACTTT	CASSLEDSYSPLHF
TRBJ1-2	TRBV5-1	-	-	TGCGCCAGCAGCTTGAGCGGAATGGGGAGCTATGGCTACACCTTC	CASSLSGMGSYGYTF
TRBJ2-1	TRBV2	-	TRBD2	TGTGCCAGCAGAGGGAGGGCCTCAAGAAATGAGCAGTTCTTC	CASRGRASRNEQFF
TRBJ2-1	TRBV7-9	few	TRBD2	TGTGCCAAAACTAGCGGGTCGCCTAGCTCCTACAATGAGCAGTTCTTC	CAKTSGSPSSYNEQFF
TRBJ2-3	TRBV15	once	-	TGTGCCACCAGCAGAGATCGGCTAGCCCCTAGCACAGATACGCAGTATTTT	CATSRDRLAPSTDTQYF
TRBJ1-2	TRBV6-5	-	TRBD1	TGTGCCAGCAGGAGGACACTCACAGGGGACTATGGCTACACCTTC	CASRRTLTGDYGYTF
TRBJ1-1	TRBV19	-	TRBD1	TGTGCCAGTAGTCTGGGGACAGATGAAGCTTTCTTT	CASSLGTDEAFF
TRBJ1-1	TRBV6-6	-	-	TGTGCCAGCAGTTACAAGGGGGGGAGTTGGACTGAAGCTTTCTTT	CASSYKGGSWTEAFF
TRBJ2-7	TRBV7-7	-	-	TGTGCTAGCAGCCTAACAAGGAGCTCCTACGAGCAGTACTTC	CASSLTRSSYEQYF
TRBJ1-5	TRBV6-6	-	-	TGTGCCAGCTTGGGGGGAGCGTATAGCAATCAGCCCCAGCATTTT	CASLGGAYSNQPQHF
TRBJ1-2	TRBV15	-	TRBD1	TGTGCCACCAGCAGAGCTGAGGACAGGGTCTATGGCTACACCTTC	CATSRAEDRVYGYTF
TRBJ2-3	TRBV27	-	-	TGTGCCAGCAGTTTCGACCTGAGGCTCGAGTCGCAGTATTTT	CASSFDLRLESQYF
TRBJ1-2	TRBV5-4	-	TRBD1	TGTGCCAGCAGCTCGGGACAGGGAAAAGGCTATGGCTACACCTTC	CASSSGQGKGYGYTF
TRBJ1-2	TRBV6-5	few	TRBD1	TGTGCCAGCAGTTTCAGGGGGCTAGTTAACTATGGCTACACCTTC	CASSFRGLVNYGYTF
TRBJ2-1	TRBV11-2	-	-	TGTGCCAGCAGCTCCGACAGGAACAATGAGCAGTTCTTC	CASSSDRNNEQFF
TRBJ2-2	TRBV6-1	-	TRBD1	TGTGCCAGCAGAAACAGGGGGCTTGGCACCGGGGAGCTGTTTTTT	CASRNRGLGTGELFF
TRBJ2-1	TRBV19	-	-	TGTGCCAGTACTCTGAGGCGGGCGGGGAATGAGCAGTTCTTC	CASTLRRAGNEQFF
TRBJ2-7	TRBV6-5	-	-	TGTGCCAGCAGTTGGATAGGGGCAGTCAGCTCCTACGAGCAGTACTTC	CASSWIGAVSSYEQYF
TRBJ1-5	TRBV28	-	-	TGTGCCAGCAGTCTGCCCCCCGGTGCAGGTAGCAATCAGCCCCAGCATTTT	CASSLPPGAGSNQPQHF
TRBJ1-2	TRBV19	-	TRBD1	TGTGCCAGTATCCGGGACAGGGTTGGTGGCTATGGCTACACCTTC	CASIRDRVGGYGYTF
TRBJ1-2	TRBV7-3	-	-	TGTGCCAGCAGCTTAAAACCTGGGCCCGGCTATGGCTACACCTTC	CASSLKPGPGYGYTF
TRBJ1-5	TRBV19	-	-	TGTGCCAGTAGTATAGCACTTACTAAGAATAATCAGCCCCAGCATTTT	CASSIALTKNNQPQHF
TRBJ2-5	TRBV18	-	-	TGTGCCAGCTCACCCCAACAAGAGACCCAGTACTTC	CASSPQQETQYF
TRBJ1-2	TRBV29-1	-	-	TGCAGCGCCTTGAGCGGTGGCTACACCTTC	CSALSGGYTF